The 20 T cell receptor beta chains presented below share a single source sample, sequenced in a study of cytomegalovirus exposure and HLA in healthy donors (dated by TCRdb to 2016 to 2017). The library came from the immunoSEQ multiplex PCR assay. A mixture of 60 forward primers for TCR Vbeta segments and 13 reverse primers for TCR Jbeta segments was used in the multiplex PCR. Here the immuneACCESS table is served through TCRdb, limited to in-frame sequences with V and J called. Missing clones are a known gap in these copies; in checked studies unresolved V genes cover under half, and the rest lacks a known reason. This sample holds more than 100,000 clones; more than 75% were observed only once. About 1% of the sample is taken by the ten largest. What was sequenced was PBMCs. These receptors all stem from a male donor in good health and CMV-seronegative.

J is TRBJ2-1 and V is TRBV7-9, with a tentative D call TRBD2 (5 bases). CDR1 is SEHNR, CDR2 FQNEAQ, per germline (reference sequence). The V and J ends lost 4 bases and 3 bases respectively, with 16 bases between them. The CDR3 consists of 16 residues. CDR3 in amino acids: CASSSPQAENYNEQFF. The CDR3 DNA follows: TGTGCCAGCAGCTCCCCTCAAGCGGAGAACTACAATGAGCAGTTCTTC.

The V and J genes are TRBV7-2 and TRBJ2-1; 10 nucleotides align to TRBD1. J was trimmed by 7 bases and V by 5 bases; bases with no gene match: 5. The CDR3 sequence is 14 residues long. Germline CDR1 and CDR2: SGHTA and FQGNSA. This chain's CDR3 is CASSQSDRGNEQFF. The CDR3 DNA is TGTGCCAGCAGCCAATCGGACAGGGGGAATGAGCAGTTCTTC.

This clone was recorded once. V is TRBV6-5 and J is TRBJ1-2; TRBD1 matches 9 bases. CDR3 length equals 16 residues. Germline V CDR1 and CDR2: MNHEY, SVGAGI. J was trimmed by 4 bases and V by 2 bases; bases with no gene match: 8. This chain's CDR3 is CASSYKQGAYLYGYTF. The CDR3 nucleotides are TGTGCCAGCAGTTACAAACAGGGGGCATACCTCTATGGCTACACCTTC.

This clone turned up a few times. The V and J genes are TRBV11-2 and TRBJ1-1, with 8 bases aligning to TRBD1. This CDR3 comprises 12 residues. CDR1 and CDR2 from the germline V gene are SGHAT and FQNNGV. V was pared by 4 bases and J by 11 bases, with 6 bases of the junction left unmatched. In DNA, the CDR3 is TGTGCCAGCAGCTCCCGGACAGGGCAGGCTTTCTTT. As protein: CASSSRTGQAFF.

Regarding this clone: One junction end does not reproduce the germline sequence, and a read error may be involved. The J gene is TRBJ2-3, the V gene TRBV2; D is possibly TRBD2 (5 bases). The length of the CDR3 is 15 residues. Germline lookup yields CDR1 SNHLY and CDR2 FYNNEI. The DNA of the CDR3 is TGTGCCAGCAGTGACCGGACGTCTAGCACGGATACGCAGTATTTT. Amino acid sequence: CASSDRTSSTDTQYF.

The chain couples TRBV6-5 to TRBJ1-1; 8 bases line up with TRBD1. The germline V gene encodes CDR1 MNHEY and CDR2 SVGAGI. The CDR3 loop spans 14 amino acids. With 0 bases clipped from V and 5 bases from J, the junction kept 2 bases outside the gene matches. CDR3 protein: CASSYSTGETEAFF. CDR3 DNA: TGTGCCAGCAGTTACTCGACAGGGGAGACTGAAGCTTTCTTT.

The gene calls are TRBV10-1 and TRBJ2-3, with D possibly matching TRBD2 (6 bases). CDR1 is WNHNN, CDR2 SYGVQD, per germline (reference sequence). This CDR3 contains 13 residues. V was clipped by 4 bases and J by 4 bases, with 9 bases between them. CDR3 region: CASSGRGADTQYF. The CDR3 DNA is TGCGCCAGCAGTGGGAGGGGAGCAGATACGCAGTATTTT.

This chain uses TRBV6-6 with TRBJ2-5; D not resolved. The CDR3 sequence is 13 residues long. Germline V gene lookup returns CDR1 MNHNY and CDR2 SVGAGI (reference sequence). The V end was cut by 4 bases, the J end by 5 bases, with 11 bases between. Here the CDR3 reads CASSFPSEETQYF. The DNA of the CDR3 is TGTGCCAGCAGTTTCCCCTCTGAGGAGACCCAGTACTTC.

This chain links TRBV14 with TRBJ2-7; no clear D gene. Germline V gene data show CDR1 as SGHDN and CDR2 as FVKESK. The CDR3 sequence is 15 residues long. The germline V and J ends were trimmed by 4 bases and 4 bases, with 17 bases remaining between them. This chain's CDR3 is CASSLGLGSSYEQYF. The CDR3, as DNA: TGTGCCAGCAGCCTAGGTTTGGGCAGTTCATACGAGCAGTACTTC.

This clone has only one observation. The DNA for the CDR3 is TGTGCCAGTAGTGTCCAAGCGGGGGGCGGCACAGATACGCAGTATTTT. It specifies CASSVQAGGGTDTQYF. The chain has TRBV19 and TRBJ2-3, with 9 nucleotides matching TRBD2. The CDR3 is made up of 16 amino acids. The V segment lost 5 bases and the J segment 1 base; nucleotides outside the gene matches: 7. The germline V gene encodes CDR1 LNHDA and CDR2 SQIVND (reference sequence).

The gene calls are TRBV27 and TRBJ1-6; D is undetermined. This CDR3 region has 15 residues. V shed 5 bases and J shed 7 bases, with 15 bases lying between them. Germline-derived CDR1 and CDR2 are MNHEY and SMNVEV (reference sequence). The chain's CDR3 is CASSPLGGKNSPLHF. In nucleotides, the CDR3 is TGTGCCAGCAGTCCCCTAGGCGGGAAAAATTCACCCCTCCACTTT.

V is TRBV4-2 and J is TRBJ2-4, with 7 bases matching TRBD2. Trimming took 1 base from V and 6 from J; bases not matched to a gene: 0. The length of the CDR3 is 13 residues. Germline assignment: CDR1 LGHNA and CDR2 YNFKEQ. The CDR3 region is CASSQGGGNIQYF. The CDR3 DNA reads as TGTGCCAGCAGCCAAGGGGGGGGAAACATTCAGTACTTC.

The chain is built from TRBV5-6 and TRBJ1-5; possibly TRBD1 for D (6 bases). The CDR3 spans 17 residues. CDR1 is SGHDT and CDR2 is YYEEEE in the germline V gene. V lost 1 base and J lost 3, with 17 bases in between. CDR3 sequence (DNA): TGTGCCAGCAGCTTGAGCGGGGGGCTACGGAACAATCAGCCCCAGCATTTT. This gives the protein CASSLSGGLRNNQPQHF.

This chain uses TRBV10-3 with TRBJ1-1; D is undetermined. Germline lookup yields CDR1 ENHRY and CDR2 SYGVKD. V was clipped by 0 bases and J by 5 bases, with 13 bases between them. This CDR3 spans 15 amino acids. The CDR3 protein is CAISESSDVRTEAFF. The CDR3 bases are TGTGCCATCAGTGAGTCTAGCGATGTGAGAACTGAAGCTTTCTTT.

This clone has a single count. V usage is TRBV7-2 and J usage is TRBJ1-3; D gene uncertain. V dropped 6 bases and J dropped 4 bases, with 4 bases sitting between them. The CDR3 loop spans 11 amino acids. Germline loops: CDR1 SGHTA, CDR2 FQGNSA. As DNA, the CDR3 is TGTGCCAGCAGTAGAGGAAACACCATATATTTT. Translated: CASSRGNTIYF. The full variable domain, completed using reference TRBV7-2 and TRBJ1-3, is GAGVSQSPSNKVTEKGKDVELRCDPISGHTALYWYRQSLGQGLEFLIYFQGNSAPDKSGLPSDRFSAERTGGSVSTLTIQRTQQEDSAVYLCASSRGNTIYFGEGSWLTVV.

The rearrangement links TRBV10-1 to TRBJ1-1, with 10 bases aligning to TRBD1. Trimming removed 7 bases from V and 2 bases from J; junction bases left unmatched: 10. Germline CDR1 is WNHNN and CDR2 is SYGVQD (reference sequence). The CDR3 sequence is 16 residues long. As DNA, the CDR3 is TGCGCCAGCATTGGATCCGGGACAGGGGCCAACACTGAAGCTTTCTTT. Translation gives CASIGSGTGANTEAFF.

The chain combines TRBV30 with TRBJ2-2, with 9 nucleotides matching TRBD1. Germline lookup yields CDR1 GTSNPN and CDR2 SVGIG (reference sequence). This CDR3 comprises 13 residues. V shed 3 bases, J shed 4 bases, and the junction held 0 bases outside the gene matches. The CDR3: CAWRTGGTGELFF. The DNA of the CDR3 is TGTGCCTGGAGGACAGGGGGCACCGGGGAGCTGTTTTTT.

This clone was detected only a few times. The chain couples TRBV5-1 to TRBJ1-4, with a weak D call TRBD1 (6 bases). V was cut by 4 bases and J by 5 bases, with 15 bases left in between. Per the germline V gene, CDR1 is SGHRS and CDR2 is YFSETQ. The CDR3 loop spans 15 amino acids. The CDR3 coding sequence is TGCGCCAGCAGCCCACAGGGCCCAATGAATGAAAAACTGTTTTTT. Amino acid sequence: CASSPQGPMNEKLFF.

This clone was seen once. V is TRBV7-2 and J is TRBJ1-2; TRBD1 matches at 8 bases. Germline trimming cut 5 bases from V and 6 bases from J; bases unmatched to any gene: 8. The length of the CDR3 is 14 residues. CDR1 and CDR2 (germline): SGHTA, FQGNSA. CDR3 DNA: TGTGCCAGCAGCCCCAGGGGGCAAGTCGATGGCTACACCTTC. This gives the protein CASSPRGQVDGYTF.

This clone was seen only a few times. The genes are TRBV6-5 and TRBJ2-5; the match to TRBD2 covers 11 bases. CDR1 and CDR2 (germline): MNHEY, SVGAGI. The V segment lost 5 bases and the J segment 5 bases; nucleotides outside the gene matches: 7. This CDR3 is 15 amino acids long. This CDR3 reads CASSLATSGVETQYF. Written as DNA, the CDR3 is TGTGCCAGCAGTCTAGCGACTAGCGGGGTGGAGACCCAGTACTTC.